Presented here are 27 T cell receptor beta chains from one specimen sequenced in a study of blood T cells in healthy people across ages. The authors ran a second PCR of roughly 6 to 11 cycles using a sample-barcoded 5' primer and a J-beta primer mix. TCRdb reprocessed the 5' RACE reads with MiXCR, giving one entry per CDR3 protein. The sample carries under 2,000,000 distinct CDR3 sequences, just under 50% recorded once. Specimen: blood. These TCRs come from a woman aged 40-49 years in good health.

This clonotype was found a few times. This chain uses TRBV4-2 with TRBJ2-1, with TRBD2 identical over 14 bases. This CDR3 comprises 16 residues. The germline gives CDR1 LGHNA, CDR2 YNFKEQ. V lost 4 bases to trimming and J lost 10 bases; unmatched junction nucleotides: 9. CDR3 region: CASSPTTSGGAGEQFF. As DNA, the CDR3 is TGTGCCAGCAGCCCAACGACTAGCGGGGGGGCGGGGGAGCAGTTCTTC.

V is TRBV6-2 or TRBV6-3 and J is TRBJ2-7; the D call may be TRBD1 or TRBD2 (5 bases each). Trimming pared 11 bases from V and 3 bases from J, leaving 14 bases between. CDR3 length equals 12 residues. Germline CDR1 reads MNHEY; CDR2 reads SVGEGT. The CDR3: CAACRDGYEQYF. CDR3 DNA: TGTGCCGCCTGCCGGGACGGCTACGAGCAGTACTTC.

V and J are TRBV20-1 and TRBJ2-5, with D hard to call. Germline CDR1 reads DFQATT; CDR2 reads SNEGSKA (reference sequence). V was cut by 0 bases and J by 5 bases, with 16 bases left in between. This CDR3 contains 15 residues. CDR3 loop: CSARDLVMMGETQYF. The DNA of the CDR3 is TGCAGTGCTAGAGATCTGGTGATGATGGGGGAGACCCAGTACTTC.

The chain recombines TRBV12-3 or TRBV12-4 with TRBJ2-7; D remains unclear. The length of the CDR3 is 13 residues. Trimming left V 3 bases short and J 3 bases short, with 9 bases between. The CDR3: CASSFKMGYEQYF. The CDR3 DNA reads TGTGCCAGCAGTTTCAAGATGGGCTACGAGCAGTACTTC.

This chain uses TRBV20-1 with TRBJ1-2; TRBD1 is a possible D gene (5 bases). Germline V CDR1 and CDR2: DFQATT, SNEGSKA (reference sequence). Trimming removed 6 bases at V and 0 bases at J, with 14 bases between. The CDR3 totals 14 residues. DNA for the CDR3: TGCAGTGCCCCGACAGCCCGGTCTAACTATGGCTACACCTTC. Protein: CSAPTARSNYGYTF.

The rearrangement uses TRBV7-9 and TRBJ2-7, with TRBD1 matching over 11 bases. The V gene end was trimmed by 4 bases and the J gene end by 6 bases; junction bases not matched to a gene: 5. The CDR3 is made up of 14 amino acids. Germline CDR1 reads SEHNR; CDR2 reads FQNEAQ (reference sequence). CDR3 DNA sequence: TGTGCCAGCAGCTCGCCAGGGACAGGGGGCGAGCAGTACTTC. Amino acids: CASSSPGTGGEQYF.

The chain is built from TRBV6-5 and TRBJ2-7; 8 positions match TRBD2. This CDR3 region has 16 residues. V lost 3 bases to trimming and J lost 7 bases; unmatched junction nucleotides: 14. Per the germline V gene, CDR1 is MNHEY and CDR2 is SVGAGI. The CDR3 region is CASSYDSGVTYNEQYF. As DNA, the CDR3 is TGTGCCAGCAGTTATGATAGCGGGGTTACCTACAATGAGCAGTACTTC.

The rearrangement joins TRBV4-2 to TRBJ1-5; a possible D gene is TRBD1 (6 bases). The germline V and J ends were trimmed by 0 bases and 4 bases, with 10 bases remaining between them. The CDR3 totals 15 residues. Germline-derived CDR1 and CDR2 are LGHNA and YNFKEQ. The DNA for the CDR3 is TGTGCCAGCAGCCAAGATGGGGACAAAAATCAGCCCCAGCATTTT. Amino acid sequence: CASSQDGDKNQPQHF.

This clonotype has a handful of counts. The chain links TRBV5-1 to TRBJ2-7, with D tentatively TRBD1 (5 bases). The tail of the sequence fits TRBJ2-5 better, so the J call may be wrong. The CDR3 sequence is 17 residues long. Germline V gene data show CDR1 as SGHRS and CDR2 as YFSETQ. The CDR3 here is CASSWSLTVLYQETQYF. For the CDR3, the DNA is TGCGCCAGCAGCTGGAGTCTGACAGTCCTTTATCAAGAGACCCAGTACTTC.

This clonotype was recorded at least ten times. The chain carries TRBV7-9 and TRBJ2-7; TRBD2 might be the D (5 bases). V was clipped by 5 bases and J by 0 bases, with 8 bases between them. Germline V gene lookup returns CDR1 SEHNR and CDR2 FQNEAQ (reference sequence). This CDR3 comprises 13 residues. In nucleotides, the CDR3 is TGTGCCAGCAGCATAGACTACTCCTACGAGCAGTACTTC. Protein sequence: CASSIDYSYEQYF.

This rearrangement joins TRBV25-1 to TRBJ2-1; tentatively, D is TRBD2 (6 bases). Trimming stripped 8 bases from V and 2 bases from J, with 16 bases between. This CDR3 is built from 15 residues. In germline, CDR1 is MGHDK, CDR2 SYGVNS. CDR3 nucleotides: TGTGCCAGCGGAGTGGCGGGGATTCCCTACAATGAGCAGTTCTTC. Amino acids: CASGVAGIPYNEQFF.

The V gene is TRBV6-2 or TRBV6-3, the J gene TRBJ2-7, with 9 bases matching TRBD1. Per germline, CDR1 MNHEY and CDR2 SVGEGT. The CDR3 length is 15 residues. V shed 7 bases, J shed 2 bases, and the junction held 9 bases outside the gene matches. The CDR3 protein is CASKQGTGKPYEQYF. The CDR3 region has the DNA TGTGCCAGCAAACAAGGGACAGGGAAACCCTACGAGCAGTACTTC.

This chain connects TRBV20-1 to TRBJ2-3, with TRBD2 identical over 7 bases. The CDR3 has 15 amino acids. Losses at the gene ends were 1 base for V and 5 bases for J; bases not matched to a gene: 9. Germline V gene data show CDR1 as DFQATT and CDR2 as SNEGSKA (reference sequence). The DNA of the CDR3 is TGCAGTGCTAGAGCCGCTAGCGGTGGTGGAGATACGCAGTATTTT. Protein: CSARAASGGGDTQYF.

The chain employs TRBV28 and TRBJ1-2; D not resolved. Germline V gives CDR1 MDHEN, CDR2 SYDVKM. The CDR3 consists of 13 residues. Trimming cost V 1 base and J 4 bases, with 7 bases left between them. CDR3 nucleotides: TGTGCCAGCAGTTTATATGGGAGCTATGGCTACACCTTC. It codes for CASSLYGSYGYTF.

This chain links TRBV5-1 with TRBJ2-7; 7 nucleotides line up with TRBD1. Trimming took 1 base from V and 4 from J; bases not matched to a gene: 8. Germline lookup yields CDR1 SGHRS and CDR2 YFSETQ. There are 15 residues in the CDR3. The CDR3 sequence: CASSLTGVDLYEQYF. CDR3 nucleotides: TGCGCCAGCAGCTTGACAGGGGTTGACTTATACGAGCAGTACTTC.

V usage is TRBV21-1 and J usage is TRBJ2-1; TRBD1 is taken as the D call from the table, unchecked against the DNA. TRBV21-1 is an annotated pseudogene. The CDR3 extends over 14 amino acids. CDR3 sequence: CASRYQGPYNEQFF. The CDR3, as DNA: TGTGCCAGCAGATATCAGGGTCCCTACAATGAGCAGTTCTTC.

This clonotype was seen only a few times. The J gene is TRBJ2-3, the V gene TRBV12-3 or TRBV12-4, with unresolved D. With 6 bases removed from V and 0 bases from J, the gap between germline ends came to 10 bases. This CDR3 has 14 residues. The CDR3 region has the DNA TGTGCCAGCAGCCCGATGGACAGCACAGATACGCAGTATTTT. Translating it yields CASSPMDSTDTQYF.

CDR3 in amino acids: CASSLVVTVGEQYF. The CDR3 nucleotides read TGTGCCAGCAGCTTAGTGGTCACCGTCGGCGAGCAGTACTTC. V and J are TRBV11-2 and TRBJ2-7, with no clear D. Deletions cut 1 base from V and 6 bases from J, with 13 bases between. The germline CDR1 and CDR2 sequences are SGHAT and FQNNGV. This CDR3 spans 14 amino acids.

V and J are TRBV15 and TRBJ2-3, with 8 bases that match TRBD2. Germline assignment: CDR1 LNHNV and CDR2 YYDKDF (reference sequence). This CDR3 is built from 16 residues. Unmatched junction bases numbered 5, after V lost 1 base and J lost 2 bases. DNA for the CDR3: TGTGCCACCAGCAGAGCACGGGGGGGAGTCACAGATACGCAGTATTTT. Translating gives CATSRARGGVTDTQYF.

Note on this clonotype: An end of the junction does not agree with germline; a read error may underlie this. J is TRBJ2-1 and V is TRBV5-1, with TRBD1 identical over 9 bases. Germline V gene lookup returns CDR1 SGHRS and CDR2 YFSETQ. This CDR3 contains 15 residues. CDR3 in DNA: TGCACCAGCAGCTTGGGACAGGGTGCCTACAATGAGCAGTTCTTC. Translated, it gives CTSSLGQGAYNEQFF.

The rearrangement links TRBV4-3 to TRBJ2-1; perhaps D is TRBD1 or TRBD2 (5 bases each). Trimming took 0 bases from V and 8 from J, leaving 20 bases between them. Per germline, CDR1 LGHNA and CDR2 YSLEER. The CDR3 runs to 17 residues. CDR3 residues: CASSQDHGASLAHEQFF. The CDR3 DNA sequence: TGCGCCAGCAGCCAAGACCACGGGGCTAGCCTCGCGCATGAGCAGTTCTTC.

CDR3 DNA: TGTGCCAGCAGGGCAGACAGATCCTATGGCTACACCTTC. Translated, it gives CASRADRSYGYTF. This chain joins TRBV6-5 and TRBJ1-2, with D perhaps TRBD1 (5 bases). This CDR3 contains 13 residues. The germline V gene has CDR1 MNHEY and CDR2 SVGAGI. V was cut by 6 bases and J by 4 bases, with 12 bases left in between.

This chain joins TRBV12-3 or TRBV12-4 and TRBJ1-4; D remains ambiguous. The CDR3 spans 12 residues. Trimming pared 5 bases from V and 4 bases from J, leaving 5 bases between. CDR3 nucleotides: TGTGCCAGCAGTGACATTAATGAAAAACTGTTTTTT. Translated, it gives CASSDINEKLFF.

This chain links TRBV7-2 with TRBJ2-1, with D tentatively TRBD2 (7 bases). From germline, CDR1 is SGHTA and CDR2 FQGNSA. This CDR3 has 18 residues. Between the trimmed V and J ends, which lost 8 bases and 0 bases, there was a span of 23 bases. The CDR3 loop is CASGSPLGGLSSYNEQFF. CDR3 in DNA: TGTGCCAGCGGCTCCCCCTTGGGGGGGCTAAGCTCCTACAATGAGCAGTTCTTC.

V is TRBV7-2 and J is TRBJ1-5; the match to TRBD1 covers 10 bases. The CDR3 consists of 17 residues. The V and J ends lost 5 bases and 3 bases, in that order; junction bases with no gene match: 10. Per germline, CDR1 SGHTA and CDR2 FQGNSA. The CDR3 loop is CASSPRDRGILNQPQHF. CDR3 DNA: TGTGCCAGCAGCCCCCGGGACAGGGGTATCCTCAATCAGCCCCAGCATTTT. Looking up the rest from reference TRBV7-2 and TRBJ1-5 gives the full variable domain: GAGVSQSPSNKVTEKGKDVELRCDPISGHTALYWYRQSLGQGLEFLIYFQGNSAPDKSGLPSDRFSAERTGGSVSTLTIQRTQQEDSAVYLCASSPRDRGILNQPQHFGDGTRLSIL.

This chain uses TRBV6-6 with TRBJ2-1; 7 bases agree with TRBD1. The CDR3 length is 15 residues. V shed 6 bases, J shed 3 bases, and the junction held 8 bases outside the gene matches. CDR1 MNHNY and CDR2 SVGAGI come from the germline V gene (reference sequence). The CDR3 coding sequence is TGTGCCAGCAGCCCTACAGGGGCCGTCTACAATGAGCAGTTCTTC. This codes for CASSPTGAVYNEQFF.

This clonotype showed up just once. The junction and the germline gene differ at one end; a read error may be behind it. The CDR3 here is CASDGPLGLAGGSADTRYF. For the CDR3, the DNA is TGTGCCAGCGATGGACCCCTGGGACTAGCGGGGGGAAGTGCAGATACGCGGTATTTT. The chain links TRBV6-2 or TRBV6-3 to TRBJ2-3, with 15 bases aligning to TRBD2. Per the germline V gene, CDR1 is MNHEY and CDR2 is SVGEGT. The CDR3 has 19 amino acids.